This T cell receptor beta chain was recovered during a study of blood T cell repertoires in COVID-19 (dated by TCRdb to the early 2020s). For context, the study as a whole: Samples from collaborators originated in the United States, Italy and Spain and spanned both the acute and convalescent phases of COVID-19. The prospective study material was composed of cDNA or gDNA derived from T cells, B-cell-depleted T cells, or PBMCs. Deeply sampled blood TCRbeta repertoires from subjects exposed to, actively infected with, or recovered from COVID-19 were included in the dataset. The repertoires were released in a freely available public database intended as a resource for research on the immune response to SARS-CoV-2. Samples came from the ongoing ImmuneRACE study (first 160 participants) plus 1,254 subjects from 6 global collaborators. The sample metadata nearly always contained a de-identified subject ID, COVID-19 status, age in years and sex. Where available, HLA class I and class II types were taken from metadata supplied by the sample provider and were not determined by assay-based typing.

Notes on this clone: It has no known antigen specificity. No per-base quality is available; no much larger clone lies one base away.

Broader findings and caveats from the paper: The quantity of clinical and demographic metadata differed by source and by participant and was supplied without curation.

At one collaborating source in Seattle, patients were enrolled during active infection and were followed longitudinally through the course of disease. The collaborating institutions used their own protocols to collect whole blood in K2EDTA tubes. Collaborator samples were shipped for TCRbeta analysis as frozen whole blood, isolated PBMCs, or DNA extracted from either sample type. The CDR3, cysteine through phenylalanine, is 15 amino acids long. The CDR3 DNA has 45 bases and is translated from base 1. CDR1 LNHDA and CDR2 SQIVND are derived from the germline V gene (reference sequence). V is cut back by 8 bases and J by 4 bases, with 12 bases in the junction unmatched. TCRbeta CDR3 regions were amplified from genomic DNA using the immunoSEQ Assay, a bias-controlled multiplex PCR. Concerning the study's data processing: Within the assay, amplification of reference gene primers was used to estimate how many nucleated cells each sample contained. To quantify the absolute abundance of each unique TCRbeta CDR3 rearrangement, sequence reads were collapsed and filtered. For each sample, productive Simpson clonality was calculated as the square root of Simpson's diversity index over productive rearrangements. TCRdb limited this immuneACCESS table to in-frame rearrangements with V and J called. A share of clones is missing; checked studies link under half to unresolved V genes, and the rest is unexplained. V, J and clone size derive from that table, while D and trimming were established from the DNA sequence. Recorded for this sample are over 250,000 clones; approximately 84% of them occurred a single time. The ten largest account for more than 1.1% of the sample.

This sequence originates from a human donor with COVID-19, enrolled during active disease. The donor label of this sample is uncertain. Source material: peripheral blood. The chain is made from TRBV19 and TRBJ2-3, and 7 bases in between align with TRBD2. The DNA reads as follows: TGTGCCAGTGGCTTAGCGGGTAATGCTGCAGATACGCAGTATTTT. Translation gives CASGLAGNAADTQYF.